The clone carrying this TCR beta chain came up a few times. These data come from a study of patients and donors after allogeneic stem cell transplantation. TCRdb called the RT-PCR reads again in MiXCR, with one record for every CDR3 protein. The data show hundreds of thousands of distinct CDR3 sequences, roughly 16% seen once. The germline V gene encodes CDR1 SGHVS and CDR2 FNYEAQ. V was pared by 1 base and J by 5 bases, with 3 bases of the junction left unmatched. CDR3 length equals 15 residues. V usage is TRBV7-6 and J usage is TRBJ1-4; 8 bases align to TRBD1. Sample: blood, either unsorted or a sorted T cell fraction (not recorded which). This receptor was obtained from a human donor who was either an allogeneic HSCT recipient or a stem cell or donor lymphocyte infusion donor (not recorded which). It is not recorded whose cells these are; they may come from a transplant donor. Here the CDR3 DNA reads TGTGCCAGCAGCTTAGGGACAGGGTTAAATGAAAAACTGTTTTTT. Translating gives CASSLGTGLNEKLFF.